A single sample gave rise to the 12 T cell receptor beta chains below, sequenced in a study of T cell repertoires in cytomegalovirus infection. In TCRdb, the reads were re-called with MiXCR into one record per CDR3 protein. The sample has around 300,000 distinct CDR3 sequences, just under 25% seen once. These receptors' targets are unknown. Sequences were derived from cultured PBMCs, sampled from culture after CMV antigen stimulation. Source of these receptors: a human donor in good health (CMV status not recorded). Some clones in this sample may be carry-over from other donors' samples.

V is TRBV12-5 and J is TRBJ2-3, with TRBD2 identical over 8 bases. This CDR3 region has 16 residues. CDR1 and CDR2 from the germline V gene are LGHNT and FRNRAP. Trimming at V came to 1 base and at J to 6 bases, leaving 9 bases not matched to a gene. In nucleotides, the CDR3 is TGTGCTAGTGGTTTGGGCCACGAGCGGGAGAAGGATACGCAGTATTTT. As protein: CASGLGHEREKDTQYF. The full variable domain, completed using reference TRBV12-5 and TRBJ2-3, is DARVTQTPRHKVTEMGQEVTMRCQPILGHNTVFWYRQTMMQGLELLAYFRNRAPLDDSGMPKDRFSAEMPDATLATLKIQPSEPRDSAVYFCASGLGHEREKDTQYFGPGTRLTVL.

The genes are TRBV6-2 or TRBV6-3 and TRBJ2-1; no clear D gene. The CDR3 has 13 residues. V was pared by 8 bases and J by 0 bases, with 8 bases between. Germline assignment: CDR1 MNHEY and CDR2 SVGEGT. CDR3: CASGWDSYNEQFF. The CDR3, as DNA: TGTGCCAGCGGGTGGGACTCCTACAATGAGCAGTTCTTC.

This clonotype came up a few times. The chain is built from TRBV20-1 and TRBJ2-1; TRBD2 aligns across 10 bases. The germline V gene has CDR1 DFQATT and CDR2 SNEGSKA (reference sequence). V dropped 6 bases and J dropped 6; count of bases not matched to a gene: 11. The CDR3 is made up of 15 amino acids. CDR3 nucleotides: TGCAGTGCCACCGGATGGCTAGCGGGAGTCAATGAGCAGTTCTTC. Translation gives CSATGWLAGVNEQFF.

As DNA, the CDR3 is TGCGCCAGCAGCCAAGAAGGCGGGAGGTCGACAGATACGCAGTATTTT. Translation gives CASSQEGGRSTDTQYF. The V and J genes are TRBV4-3 and TRBJ2-3, with 8 bases identical to TRBD2. Germline-derived CDR1 and CDR2 are LGHNA and YSLEER. CDR3 size: 16 residues. Germline trimming cut 0 bases from V and 3 bases from J; bases unmatched to any gene: 5.

This clonotype was found a few times. This rearrangement joins TRBV11-1 to TRBJ2-7; D is unresolved. Deletions cut 1 base from V and 2 bases from J, with 9 bases between. This CDR3 region has 14 residues. Germline-derived CDR1 and CDR2 are SGHAT and FQDESV (reference sequence). CDR3 in DNA: TGTGCCAGCAGCTTAGTAGACGCCACCTACGAGCAGTACTTC. Protein: CASSLVDATYEQYF.

This clonotype was counted at least ten times. The rearrangement joins TRBV7-2 to TRBJ2-2; the D gene is possibly TRBD2 (6 bases). The CDR3 is made up of 15 amino acids. V was shortened by 1 base and J by 3 bases, with 9 bases between the two germline ends. Per germline, CDR1 SGHTA and CDR2 FQGNSA. The CDR3 region has the DNA TGTGCCAGCAGCTTAGGCGGGACCGACACCGGGGAGCTGTTTTTT. It codes for CASSLGGTDTGELFF.

This clonotype appeared many times. Germline is not matched at one junction end, which may reflect a read error. CDR3 bases: TGTGCCAGCAGCCAAGACAGGACGACTAAAACCTTT. It is translated as CASSQDRTTKTF. The chain is built from TRBV14 and TRBJ1-1; D is unclear. Germline V gives CDR1 SGHDN, CDR2 FVKESK. The CDR3 length is 12 residues. Full variable domain (missing parts from reference TRBV14 and TRBJ1-1): EAGVTQFPSHSVIEKGQTVTLRCDPISGHDNLYWYRRVMGKEIKFLLHFVKESKQDESGMPNNRFLAERTGGTYSTLKVQPAELEDSGVYFCASSQDRTTKTFGQGTRLTVV.

Many counts were recorded for this clonotype. This chain joins TRBV6-1 and TRBJ2-3; 12 bases agree with TRBD2. The ends lost 3 bases at V and 8 bases at J; junction bases unmatched: 3. The V gene's germline CDR1 is MNHNS and CDR2 SASEGT. There are 14 residues in the CDR3. The CDR3 DNA reads as TGTGCCAGCAGTGAGACTAGCGGGAGAACTACGCAGTATTTT. Residues: CASSETSGRTTQYF.

This rearrangement joins TRBV19 to TRBJ1-5, with D possibly being TRBD1 (6 bases). The length of the CDR3 is 14 residues. CDR1 is LNHDA, CDR2 SQIVND, per germline (reference sequence). The V end was cut by 3 bases, the J end by 0 bases, with 6 bases between. Here the CDR3 reads CASSMDSSNQPQHF. CDR3 nucleotides: TGTGCCAGTAGTATGGACAGTAGCAATCAGCCCCAGCATTTT.

V gene TRBV7-8 combines with J gene TRBJ2-2, with 12 bases that match TRBD2. With 5 bases clipped from V and 8 bases from J, the junction kept 9 bases outside the gene matches. Germline CDR1 is SGHVS and CDR2 is FQNEAQ. The CDR3 is made up of 16 amino acids. As DNA, the CDR3 is TGTGCCAGCAGCACCCGGACTAGCGGGACGGGTGGGGAGCTGTTTTTT. Amino acid sequence: CASSTRTSGTGGELFF.

The chain joins TRBV20-1 to TRBJ2-1; a possible D gene is TRBD2 (7 bases). The CDR3 contains 16 residues. Trimming cost V 7 bases and J 1 base, with 20 bases left between them. In germline, CDR1 is DFQATT, CDR2 SNEGSKA (reference sequence). In DNA form, the CDR3 reads TGCAGTGAGGGGGGGAGACAGGATACTTCCTACAATGAGCAGTTCTTC. It translates to CSEGGRQDTSYNEQFF.

This clonotype was seen at least ten times. The CDR3: CASSPRGGETQYF. The CDR3 coding sequence is TGTGCCAGCAGCCCCAGGGGGGGCGAGACGCAGTATTTT. The chain has TRBV7-8 and TRBJ2-5; either TRBD1 or TRBD2 may supply D (7 bases each). The DNA end lines up better with TRBJ2-3; the J call may be wrong. The CDR3 spans 13 residues. Germline assignment: CDR1 SGHVS and CDR2 FQNEAQ.